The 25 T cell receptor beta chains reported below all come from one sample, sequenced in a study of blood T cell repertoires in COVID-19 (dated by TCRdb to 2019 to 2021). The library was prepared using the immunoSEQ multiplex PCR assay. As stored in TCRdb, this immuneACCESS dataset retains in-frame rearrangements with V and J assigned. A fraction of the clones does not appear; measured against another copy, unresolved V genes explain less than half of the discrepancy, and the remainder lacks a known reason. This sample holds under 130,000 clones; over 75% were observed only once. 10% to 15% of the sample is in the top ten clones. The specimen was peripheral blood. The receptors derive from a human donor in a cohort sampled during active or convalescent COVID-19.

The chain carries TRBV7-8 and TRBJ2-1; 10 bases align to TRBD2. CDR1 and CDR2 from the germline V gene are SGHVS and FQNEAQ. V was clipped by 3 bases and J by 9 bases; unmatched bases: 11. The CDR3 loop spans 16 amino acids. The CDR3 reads CASSFPKAGGRVEQFF. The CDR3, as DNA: TGTGCCAGCAGCTTCCCTAAAGCGGGGGGGCGGGTTGAGCAGTTCTTC.

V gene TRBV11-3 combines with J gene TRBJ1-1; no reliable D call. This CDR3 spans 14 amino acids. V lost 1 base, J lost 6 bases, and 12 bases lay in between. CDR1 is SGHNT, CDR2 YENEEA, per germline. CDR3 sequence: CASSLVPDGAEAFF. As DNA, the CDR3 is TGTGCCAGCAGCTTAGTTCCCGACGGGGCTGAAGCTTTCTTT.

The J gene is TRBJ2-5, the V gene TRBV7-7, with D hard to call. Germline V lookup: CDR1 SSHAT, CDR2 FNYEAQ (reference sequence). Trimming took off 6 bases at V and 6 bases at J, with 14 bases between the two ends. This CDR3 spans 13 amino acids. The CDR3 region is CASSPDRSKTQYF. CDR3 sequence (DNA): TGTGCCAGCAGTCCCGACCGGAGTAAGACCCAGTACTTC.

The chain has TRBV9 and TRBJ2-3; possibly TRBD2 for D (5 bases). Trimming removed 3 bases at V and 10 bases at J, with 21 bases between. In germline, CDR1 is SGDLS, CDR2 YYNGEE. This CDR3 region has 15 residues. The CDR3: CASSGGPEAGGAQYF. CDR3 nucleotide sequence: TGTGCCAGCAGCGGAGGCCCGGAGGCAGGTGGTGCGCAGTATTTT.

In DNA form, the CDR3 reads TGTGCCAGCAGTTACTCTGGGGGGGGCCACACTGAAGCTTTCTTT. This translates into CASSYSGGGHTEAFF. This chain connects TRBV6-6 to TRBJ1-1, with a tentative D call TRBD1 (6 bases). Trimming stripped 0 bases from V and 3 bases from J, with 11 bases between. Per germline, CDR1 MNHNY and CDR2 SVGAGI (reference sequence). The length of the CDR3 is 15 residues.

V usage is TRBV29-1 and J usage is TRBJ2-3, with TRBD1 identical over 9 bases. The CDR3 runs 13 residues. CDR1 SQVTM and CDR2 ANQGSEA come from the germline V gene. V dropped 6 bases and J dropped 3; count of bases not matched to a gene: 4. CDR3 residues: CSVMTGGTDTQYF. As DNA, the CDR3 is TGCAGCGTGATGACAGGGGGGACAGATACGCAGTATTTT.

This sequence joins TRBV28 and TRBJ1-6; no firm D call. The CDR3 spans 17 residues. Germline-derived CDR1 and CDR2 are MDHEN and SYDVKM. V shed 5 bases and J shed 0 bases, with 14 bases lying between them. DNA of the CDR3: TGTGCCAGCAGTGACTACTCGGGGAGCTCCTATAATTCACCCCTCCACTTT. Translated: CASSDYSGSSYNSPLHF.

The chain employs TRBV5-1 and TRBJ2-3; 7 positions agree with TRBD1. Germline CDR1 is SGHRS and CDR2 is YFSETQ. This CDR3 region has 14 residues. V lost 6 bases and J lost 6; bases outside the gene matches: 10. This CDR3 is CASIETGSMDTQYF. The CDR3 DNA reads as TGCGCCAGCATCGAGACAGGGTCCATGGATACGCAGTATTTT.

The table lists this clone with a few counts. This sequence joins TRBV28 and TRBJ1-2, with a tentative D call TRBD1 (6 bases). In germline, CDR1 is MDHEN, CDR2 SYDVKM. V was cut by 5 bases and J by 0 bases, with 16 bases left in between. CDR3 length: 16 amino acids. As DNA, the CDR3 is TGTGCCAGCAGTACCTTAGGGAGGGGGGCTAACTATGGCTACACCTTC. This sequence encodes CASSTLGRGANYGYTF.

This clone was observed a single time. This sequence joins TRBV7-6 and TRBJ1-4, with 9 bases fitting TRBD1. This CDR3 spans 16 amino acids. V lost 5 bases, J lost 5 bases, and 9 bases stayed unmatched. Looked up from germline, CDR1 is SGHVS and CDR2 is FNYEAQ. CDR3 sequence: CASSPWDRESNEKLFF. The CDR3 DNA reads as TGTGCCAGCAGCCCTTGGGACAGGGAGTCCAATGAAAAACTGTTTTTT.

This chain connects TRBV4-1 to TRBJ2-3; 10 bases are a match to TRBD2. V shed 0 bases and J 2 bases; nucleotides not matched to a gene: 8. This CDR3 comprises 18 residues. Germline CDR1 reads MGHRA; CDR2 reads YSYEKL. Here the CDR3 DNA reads TGCGCCAGCAGCCAAGATCAGCTAGCGGGGGTAACCACAGATACGCAGTATTTT. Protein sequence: CASSQDQLAGVTTDTQYF.

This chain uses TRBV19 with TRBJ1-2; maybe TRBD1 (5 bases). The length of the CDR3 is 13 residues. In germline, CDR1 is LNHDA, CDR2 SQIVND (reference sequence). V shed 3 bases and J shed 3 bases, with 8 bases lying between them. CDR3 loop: CASSMDIDYGYTF. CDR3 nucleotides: TGTGCCAGTAGTATGGACATAGACTATGGCTACACCTTC.

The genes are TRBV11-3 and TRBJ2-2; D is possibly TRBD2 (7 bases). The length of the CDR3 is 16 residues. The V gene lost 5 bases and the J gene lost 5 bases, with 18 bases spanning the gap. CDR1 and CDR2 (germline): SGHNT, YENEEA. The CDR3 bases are TGTGCCAGCAGCCCAAATCGGGGGGCTGATACCGGGGAGCTGTTTTTT. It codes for CASSPNRGADTGELFF.

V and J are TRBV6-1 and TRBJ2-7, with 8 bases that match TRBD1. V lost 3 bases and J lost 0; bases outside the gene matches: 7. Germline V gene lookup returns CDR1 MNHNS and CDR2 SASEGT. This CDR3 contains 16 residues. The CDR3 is CASSEVGQGSSYEQYF. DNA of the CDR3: TGTGCCAGCAGTGAGGTAGGACAGGGATCCTCCTACGAGCAGTACTTC.

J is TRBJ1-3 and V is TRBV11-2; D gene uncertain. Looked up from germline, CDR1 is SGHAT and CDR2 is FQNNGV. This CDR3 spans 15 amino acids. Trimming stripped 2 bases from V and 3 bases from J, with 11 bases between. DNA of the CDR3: TGTGCCAGCAGCTTATGGGCATCCCGTGGAAACACCATATATTTT. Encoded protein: CASSLWASRGNTIYF.

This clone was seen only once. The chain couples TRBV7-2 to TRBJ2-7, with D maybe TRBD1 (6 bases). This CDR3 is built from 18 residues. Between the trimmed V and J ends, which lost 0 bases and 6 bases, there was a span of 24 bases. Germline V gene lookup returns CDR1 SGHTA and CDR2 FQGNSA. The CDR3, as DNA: TGTGCCAGCAGCTTAGCGCAGGGGTTCGCCGGTTTTGGTCGCGAGCAGTACTTC. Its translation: CASSLAQGFAGFGREQYF.

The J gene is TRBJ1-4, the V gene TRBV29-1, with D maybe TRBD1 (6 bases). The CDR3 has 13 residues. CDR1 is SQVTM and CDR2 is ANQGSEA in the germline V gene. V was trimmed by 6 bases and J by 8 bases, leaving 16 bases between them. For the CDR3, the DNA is TGCAGCGTGGGCGGCAGGGGTGGCGAAAAACTGTTTTTT. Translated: CSVGGRGGEKLFF.

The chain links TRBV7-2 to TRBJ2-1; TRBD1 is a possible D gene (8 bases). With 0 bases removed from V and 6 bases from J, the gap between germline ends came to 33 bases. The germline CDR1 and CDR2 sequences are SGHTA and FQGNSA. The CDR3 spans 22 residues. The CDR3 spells CASSLAIGGRRGRSSGINEQFF. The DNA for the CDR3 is TGTGCCAGCAGCTTAGCTATAGGGGGGCGCAGGGGGCGATCCAGCGGGATCAATGAGCAGTTCTTC.

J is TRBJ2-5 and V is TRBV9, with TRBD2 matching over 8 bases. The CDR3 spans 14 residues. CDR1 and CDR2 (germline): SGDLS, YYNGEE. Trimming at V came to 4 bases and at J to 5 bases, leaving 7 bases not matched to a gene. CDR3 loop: CASSTRGGLETQYF. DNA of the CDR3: TGTGCCAGCAGCACACGGGGGGGCCTTGAGACCCAGTACTTC. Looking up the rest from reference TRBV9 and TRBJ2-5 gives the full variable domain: DSGVTQTPKHLITATGQRVTLRCSPRSGDLSVYWYQQSLDQGLQFLIQYYNGEERAKGNILERFSAQQFPDLHSELNLSSLELGDSALYFCASSTRGGLETQYFGPGTRLLVL.

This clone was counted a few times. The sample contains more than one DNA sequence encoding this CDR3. The CDR3 nucleotides are TGTGCCAGCAGTTACGACTCAAGGGGAAACACCATATATTTT. It specifies CASSYDSRGNTIYF. V gene TRBV6-5 combines with J gene TRBJ1-3; D is uncertain. The V gene's germline CDR1 is MNHEY and CDR2 SVGAGI. This CDR3 spans 14 amino acids. V gave up 2 bases and J gave up 4 bases, with 9 bases separating them.

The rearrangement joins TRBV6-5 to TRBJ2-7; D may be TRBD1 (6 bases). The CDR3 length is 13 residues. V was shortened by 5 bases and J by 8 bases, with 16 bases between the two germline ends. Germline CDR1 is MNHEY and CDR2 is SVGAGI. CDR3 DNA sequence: TGTGCCAGCAGTATGGGGGACAATAGGAAGCAGTACTTC. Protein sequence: CASSMGDNRKQYF.

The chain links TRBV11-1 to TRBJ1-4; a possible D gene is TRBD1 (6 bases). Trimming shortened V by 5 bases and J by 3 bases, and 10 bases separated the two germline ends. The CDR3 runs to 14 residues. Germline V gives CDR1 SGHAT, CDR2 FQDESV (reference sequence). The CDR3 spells CASSRDIANEKLFF. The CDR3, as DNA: TGTGCCAGCAGCCGGGACATAGCTAATGAAAAACTGTTTTTT.

CDR3 DNA sequence: TGTGCCAGCAGGGGAGGACAGGGGTTGGGCTACACCTTC. Its translation is CASRGGQGLGYTF. This sequence joins TRBV28 and TRBJ1-2; 9 bases align to TRBD1. Looked up from germline, CDR1 is MDHEN and CDR2 is SYDVKM. CDR3 length: 13 amino acids. Germline trimming cut 6 bases from V and 8 bases from J; bases unmatched to any gene: 7.

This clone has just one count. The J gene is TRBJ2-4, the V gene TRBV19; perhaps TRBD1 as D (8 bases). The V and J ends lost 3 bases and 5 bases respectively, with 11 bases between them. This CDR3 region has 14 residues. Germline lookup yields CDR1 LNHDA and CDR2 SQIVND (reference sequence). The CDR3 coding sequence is TGTGCCAGTAGTATTACAGGGGGGGAAAACATTCAGTACTTC. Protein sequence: CASSITGGENIQYF.

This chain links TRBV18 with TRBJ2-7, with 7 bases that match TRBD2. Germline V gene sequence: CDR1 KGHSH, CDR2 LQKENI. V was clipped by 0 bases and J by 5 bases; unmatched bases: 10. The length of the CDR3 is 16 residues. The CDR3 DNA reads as TGTGCCAGCTCACCACCGTGGGGGGGAGGTTCGAACGAGCAGTACTTC. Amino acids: CASSPPWGGGSNEQYF.